These 11 T cell receptor beta chains were sequenced from one sample in a study of chemoradiotherapy in HPV16-positive cancers. Here immunoSEQ multiplex PCR was the method, and the copy in TCRdb shows in-frame clones only, minus some. The table lists 25,000 to 40,000 clones, approximately 90% of them singletons. The sample here was blood, taken from a patient who underwent chemoradiotherapy. Receptor source: a human donor with HPV-associated anogenital cancer.

This clone was detected a few times. CDR3 DNA: TGTGCCAGCAGTAACACAGGGGGCCTTAACTATGGCTACACCTTC. It encodes CASSNTGGLNYGYTF. This sequence joins TRBV6-5 and TRBJ1-2, with 9 nucleotides matching TRBD1. J was trimmed by 1 base and V by 5 bases; bases with no gene match: 5. The CDR3 loop spans 15 amino acids. Germline lookup yields CDR1 MNHEY and CDR2 SVGAGI.

The chain is built from TRBV18 and TRBJ2-5; 8 bases fit TRBD1. The CDR3 sequence is 15 residues long. Germline values: CDR1 KGHSH, CDR2 LQKENI. V lost 0 bases to trimming and J lost 6 bases; unmatched junction nucleotides: 6. The CDR3 spells CASSPPSGGMQTQYF. CDR3 DNA: TGTGCCAGCTCACCACCGTCAGGGGGCATGCAGACCCAGTACTTC.

The chain carries TRBV11-2 and TRBJ2-7; D possibly uses TRBD1 or TRBD2 (6 bases each). This CDR3 has 14 residues. V shed 5 bases and J shed 6 bases, with 17 bases lying between them. Looked up from germline, CDR1 is SGHAT and CDR2 is FQNNGV. The DNA for the CDR3 is TGTGCCAGCAGCAAGGGGGGCGCGGGGCCCGAGCAGTACTTC. Its translation is CASSKGGAGPEQYF.

This chain uses TRBV10-3 with TRBJ2-5; D could derive from TRBD1 or TRBD2 (5 bases each). The CDR3 totals 14 residues. V dropped 2 bases and J dropped 8 bases, with 15 bases sitting between them. Looked up from germline, CDR1 is ENHRY and CDR2 is SYGVKD. The CDR3 reads CAISEAGAKRTQYF. The CDR3 DNA is TGTGCCATCAGTGAGGCCGGGGCGAAGAGAACCCAGTACTTC.

The V call is TRBV6-5, the J call TRBJ2-3; D call uncertain. The CDR3 loop spans 13 amino acids. Trimming removed 3 bases at V and 5 bases at J, with 9 bases between. Germline V gene sequence: CDR1 MNHEY, CDR2 SVGAGI. The CDR3 spells CASSYLGGDTQYF. DNA for the CDR3: TGTGCCAGCAGTTATTTGGGCGGAGATACGCAGTATTTT.

This chain joins TRBV7-2 and TRBJ1-1, with D unresolved. Germline values: CDR1 SGHTA, CDR2 FQGNSA. The V end lost 5 bases, the J end lost 1 base, and 26 bases lay between the germline ends. The CDR3 spans 19 residues. The CDR3 DNA follows: TGTGCCAGCAGCCCCACGATACCCCCGGCGGGAACCGAGAACACTGAAGCTTTCTTT. It is translated as CASSPTIPPAGTENTEAFF.

This sequence joins TRBV6-5 and TRBJ1-2; TRBD1 matches at 10 bases. Germline loops: CDR1 MNHEY, CDR2 SVGAGI. V was pared by 4 bases and J by 8 bases, with 7 bases of the junction left unmatched. The CDR3 extends over 14 amino acids. CDR3 DNA sequence: TGTGCCAGCAGTTTCACGGGACAGGGGTCCGGCTACACCTTC. It codes for CASSFTGQGSGYTF.

This rearrangement joins TRBV7-9 to TRBJ1-5; D possibly corresponds to TRBD1 (6 bases). Germline values: CDR1 SEHNR, CDR2 FQNEAQ (reference sequence). The CDR3 extends over 17 amino acids. The V and J ends lost 2 bases and 3 bases respectively, with 17 bases between them. CDR3 loop: CASSLTGSQSTNQPQHF. CDR3 nucleotides: TGTGCCAGCAGCTTAACAGGGTCTCAGAGCACCAATCAGCCCCAGCATTTT.

J is TRBJ1-2 and V is TRBV13; D gene ambiguous. The CDR3 is 17 amino acids. The V gene lost 0 bases and the J gene lost 5 bases, with 19 bases spanning the gap. Germline loops: CDR1 PRHDT, CDR2 FYEKMQ (reference sequence). CDR3 residues: CASSLGAAGYTFYGYTF. In nucleotides, the CDR3 is TGTGCCAGCAGCTTAGGCGCGGCAGGTTATACCTTTTATGGCTACACCTTC. The full variable domain, rest sourced from reference TRBV13 and TRBJ1-2, is AAGVIQSPRHLIKEKRETATLKCYPIPRHDTVYWYQQGPGQDPQFLISFYEKMQSDKGSIPDRFSAQQFSDYHSELNMSSLELGDSALYFCASSLGAAGYTFYGYTFGSGTRLTVV.

This chain links TRBV6-4 with TRBJ2-5; possibly TRBD2 for D (7 bases). V was shortened by 3 bases and J by 5 bases, with 16 bases between the two germline ends. This CDR3 comprises 15 residues. The germline gives CDR1 MRHNA, CDR2 SNTAGT. The CDR3 reads CASSDVGGADETQYF. The CDR3 region has the DNA TGTGCCAGCAGTGATGTGGGGGGGGCCGATGAGACCCAGTACTTC.

The table lists this clone with a few counts. The V call is TRBV11-2, the J call TRBJ2-7; 10 bases line up with TRBD2. The CDR3 is made up of 15 amino acids. Germline assignment: CDR1 SGHAT and CDR2 FQNNGV. The J segment lost 2 bases and the V segment lost 5 bases, leaving 6 bases of the junction unmatched. The CDR3 region is CASSASSGGTYEQYF. The CDR3 DNA reads TGTGCCAGCAGCGCGTCTAGCGGGGGAACCTACGAGCAGTACTTC.